Below, 4 T cell receptor beta chains from the same sample are listed, as sequenced in a study of CD8 T cells in Susac syndrome. It was with random hexamers that 0.5 to 1 ug RNA was reverse transcribed. MiXCR was run by TCRdb on the immunoSEQ multiplex PCR reads, yielding one entry per CDR3 protein. Here the sample spans roughly 180,000 distinct CDR3 sequences, approximately 95% being singletons. What was sequenced was CD4+ T cells from PBMCs. Receptors were obtained from a human donor in good health.

The rearrangement uses TRBV6-6 and TRBJ2-5; D remains unclear. Germline-derived CDR1 and CDR2 are MNHNY and SVGAGI (reference sequence). V was pared by 6 bases and J by 6 bases, with 8 bases between. The CDR3 sequence is 11 residues long. CDR3 sequence: CASSPHKTQYF. Here the CDR3 DNA reads TGTGCCAGCAGCCCACATAAGACCCAGTACTTC.

This clonotype appeared a single time. The CDR3 nucleotides read TGTGCCAGCAGCCGTTCCAGCGGGAGACAAACCGGGGAGCTGTTTTTT. This encodes CASSRSSGRQTGELFF. The rearrangement joins TRBV3-1 to TRBJ2-2; 8 bases fit TRBD2. There are 16 residues in the CDR3. Germline V gene sequence: CDR1 LGHDT, CDR2 YNNKEL (reference sequence). V lost 4 bases and J lost 5; bases outside the gene matches: 9.

The rearrangement links TRBV20-1 to TRBJ2-1; the D is unclear. Germline V gene data show CDR1 as DFQATT and CDR2 as SNEGSKA (reference sequence). This CDR3 has 12 amino acids. V was shortened by 0 bases and J by 9 bases, with 9 bases between the two germline ends. CDR3 loop: CSARDLSPEQFF. The CDR3 bases are TGCAGTGCTAGAGATCTGAGTCCTGAGCAGTTCTTC.

DNA for the CDR3: TGTGCCAGCAGTTGGACCGGGACAGACCACGAGCAGTACTTC. It specifies CASSWTGTDHEQYF. This chain connects TRBV6-2 or TRBV6-3 to TRBJ2-7, with TRBD1 matching 7 bases. The germline V gene encodes CDR1 MNHEY and CDR2 SVGEGT. The ends lost 4 bases at V and 5 bases at J; junction bases unmatched: 8. This CDR3 has 14 amino acids.